These 29 T cell receptor beta chains originate from one sample sequenced in a study of CD8 T cells in ankylosing spondylitis. TCRdb itself ran the 5' RACE reads through MiXCR, one entry per CDR3 protein. The table records 130,000 or so distinct CDR3 sequences, over 9.5% of them present only once. Input material: blood, either unsorted or a sorted T cell fraction (not recorded which). Every receptor here comes from a female donor with ankylosing spondylitis or in good health (not recorded which).

This clonotype was seen repeatedly, ten times or more. The chain has TRBV24-1 and TRBJ1-5; D gene ambiguous. This CDR3 spans 14 amino acids. Between the trimmed V and J ends, which lost 4 bases and 0 bases, there was a span of 6 bases. CDR1 and CDR2 (germline): KGHDR, SFDVKD. The CDR3 loop is CATSEGYSNQPQHF. The CDR3 bases are TGTGCCACCAGTGAGGGTTATAGCAATCAGCCCCAGCATTTT.

This clonotype was picked up many times. The chain joins TRBV20-1 to TRBJ1-1; weak D call: TRBD1 (6 bases). Germline V lookup: CDR1 DFQATT, CDR2 SNEGSKA (reference sequence). V lost 6 bases and J lost 5, with 16 bases in between. The CDR3 totals 13 residues. Here the CDR3 DNA reads TGCAGTGCCGAGGGACACGTGGAAACTGAAGCTTTCTTT. Protein: CSAEGHVETEAFF.

In its sample, this clonotype was seen many times. The chain couples TRBV9 to TRBJ2-7, with 8 positions matching TRBD2. Germline assignment: CDR1 SGDLS and CDR2 YYNGEE. This CDR3 has 14 residues. J lost 7 bases, V lost 0 bases, and 6 bases had no gene match. CDR3 DNA: TGTGCCAGCAGCGTAGGTAGCGGGACGGGGGAGCAGTACTTC. This encodes CASSVGSGTGEQYF.

This clonotype was detected ten times or more. The chain has TRBV9 and TRBJ2-1; no firm D call. CDR1 is SGDLS and CDR2 is YYNGEE in the germline V gene. This CDR3 region has 15 residues. The V end was cut by 0 bases, the J end by 1 base, with 8 bases between. DNA for the CDR3: TGTGCCAGCAGCGTAGTCAAGGATTCCTACAATGAGCAGTTCTTC. The encoded protein is CASSVVKDSYNEQFF.

This clonotype was seen ten or more times. The chain recombines TRBV29-1 with TRBJ2-7, with 12 bases lining up with TRBD2. The CDR3 extends over 12 amino acids. V lost 7 bases to trimming and J lost 4 bases; unmatched junction nucleotides: 2. CDR1 and CDR2 (germline): SQVTM, ANQGSEA. The CDR3 here is CSALAGGYEQYF. The CDR3, as DNA: TGCAGCGCCCTAGCGGGAGGGTACGAGCAGTACTTC.

In its sample, this clonotype was seen many times. The chain uses TRBV7-2 and TRBJ2-2, with TRBD2 matching over 9 bases. Germline CDR1 SGHTA, CDR2 FQGNSA. V trimming: 5 bases; J trimming: 2 bases; junction bases outside the gene matches: 3. The CDR3 totals 15 residues. This chain's CDR3 is CASSQTSGNTGELFF. In nucleotides, the CDR3 is TGTGCCAGCAGCCAGACTAGCGGAAACACCGGGGAGCTGTTTTTT.

This clonotype appeared many times. This chain links TRBV24-1 with TRBJ1-1; TRBD1 might be the D (6 bases). Germline V lookup: CDR1 KGHDR, CDR2 SFDVKD. Trimming cost V 3 bases and J 4 bases, with 14 bases left between them. This CDR3 has 15 residues. The CDR3 DNA reads as TGTGCCACCAGTGATCCCAGGGCAGGGGTCACTGAAGCTTTCTTT. It encodes CATSDPRAGVTEAFF.

A few counts support this clonotype. This chain uses TRBV12-3 or TRBV12-4 with TRBJ1-1; possible D gene TRBD1, 5 bases. V dropped 8 bases and J dropped 5 bases, with 9 bases sitting between them. The CDR3 extends over 11 amino acids. For the CDR3, the DNA is TGTGCCAGCGAGGGGAAGACTGAAGCTTTCTTT. Translated, it gives CASEGKTEAFF.

This clonotype was recorded at least ten times. The chain links TRBV19 to TRBJ2-7; D is ambiguous. Germline assignment: CDR1 LNHDA and CDR2 SQIVND (reference sequence). V dropped 1 base and J dropped 2 bases, with 6 bases sitting between them. This CDR3 has 13 amino acids. CDR3 loop: CASSIGAAYEQYF. DNA for the CDR3: TGTGCCAGTAGTATAGGGGCGGCCTACGAGCAGTACTTC.

There are many counts of this clonotype. The chain has TRBV20-1 and TRBJ2-2; 7 nucleotides match TRBD2. Germline V CDR1 and CDR2: DFQATT, SNEGSKA (reference sequence). V was pared by 5 bases and J by 6 bases, with 3 bases of the junction left unmatched. CDR3 length: 12 amino acids. Here the CDR3 DNA reads TGCAGTGCTTGGGAGGGAGCCGGGGAGCTGTTTTTT. Translating it yields CSAWEGAGELFF.

As for this clonotype: This clone may be a read error of a much larger clone one base away. The chain combines TRBV18 with TRBJ1-1; a weak D match, TRBD1 (5 bases). Germline values: CDR1 KGHSH, CDR2 LQKENI. The CDR3 is 16 residues long. DNA of the CDR3: TGTGCCAGCTCACGGACGGGGGAGAGAAGGTACACTGAAGCTTCCTTT. Translating gives CASSRTGERRYTEASF. The variable domain in full, completed from reference TRBV18 and TRBJ1-1, reads NAGVMQNPRHLVRRRGQEARLRCSPMKGHSHVYWYRQLPEEGLKFMVYLQKENIIDESGMPKERFSAEFPKEGPSILRIQQVVRGDSAAYFCASSRTGERRYTEASFGQGTRLTVV.

J is TRBJ2-1 and V is TRBV5-1; TRBD2 agrees at 9 bases. The V gene end was trimmed by 5 bases and the J gene end by 4 bases; junction bases not matched to a gene: 7. This CDR3 is built from 15 residues. CDR1 and CDR2 from the germline V gene are SGHRS and YFSETQ. DNA of the CDR3: TGCGCCAGCAGAAAGGGCAGCGGGGGGTACAATGAGCAGTTCTTC. Protein product: CASRKGSGGYNEQFF.

Note on this clonotype: A clone one base away is much larger, so this may be a read error. The rearrangement joins TRBV2 to TRBJ2-1, with D possibly being TRBD1 or TRBD2 (7 bases each). Per the germline V gene, CDR1 is SNHLY and CDR2 is FYNNEI. The CDR3 spans 15 residues. Deletions cut 4 bases from V and 3 bases from J, with 13 bases between. In DNA form, the CDR3 reads TGTGCCAGCAGTGCATCAGGGGGGGACTACAATGAGCAGTTCTTC. Encoded protein: CASSASGGDYNEQFF. Using reference TRBV2 and TRBJ2-1 for the parts outside the CDR3, the full variable domain is EPEVTQTPSHQVTQMGQEVILRCVPISNHLYFYWYRQILGQKVEFLVSFYNNEISEKSEIFDDQFSVERPDGSNFTLKIRSTKLEDSAMYFCASSASGGDYNEQFFGPGTRLTVL.

This clonotype was counted ten times or more. The V gene is TRBV5-1, the J gene TRBJ2-1; D is uncertain. The CDR3 contains 15 residues. Looked up from germline, CDR1 is SGHRS and CDR2 is YFSETQ. Trimming shortened V by 4 bases and J by 9 bases, and 20 bases separated the two germline ends. The CDR3 DNA reads TGCGCCAGCAGCGGTTCCGGGTCACAAAAGACTGAGCAGTTCTTC. Residues: CASSGSGSQKTEQFF.

This clonotype was found many times. J is TRBJ2-3 and V is TRBV5-1; D remains unclear. The length of the CDR3 is 15 residues. V lost 0 bases to trimming and J lost 0 bases, with 8 bases between them. Looked up from germline, CDR1 is SGHRS and CDR2 is YFSETQ. CDR3 protein: CASSLAELSTDTQYF. For the CDR3, the DNA is TGCGCCAGCAGCTTGGCTGAACTGAGCACAGATACGCAGTATTTT. The complete variable domain, with remaining parts taken from reference TRBV5-1 and TRBJ2-3, reads KAGVTQTPRYLIKTRGQQVTLSCSPISGHRSVSWYQQTPGQGLQFLFEYFSETQRNKGNFPGRFSGRQFSNSRSEMNVSTLELGDSALYLCASSLAELSTDTQYFGPGTRLTVL.

This clonotype came up many times. This rearrangement joins TRBV20-1 to TRBJ1-1; D perhaps matches TRBD1 (6 bases). The CDR3 runs 13 residues. Germline lookup yields CDR1 DFQATT and CDR2 SNEGSKA (reference sequence). V gave up 0 bases and J gave up 4 bases, with 9 bases separating them. As DNA, the CDR3 is TGCAGTGCTAGAGATCTGGGGGCCACTGAAGCTTTCTTT. Translation gives CSARDLGATEAFF.

This clonotype appeared many times. This chain links TRBV28 with TRBJ1-1; TRBD1 matches at 7 bases. Germline loops: CDR1 MDHEN, CDR2 SYDVKM. After removal of 5 bases from V and 6 bases from J, the junction contained 9 bases not matched to a gene. This CDR3 is 14 amino acids long. The CDR3 loop reads CASSTLGTDPEAFF. The CDR3 region has the DNA TGTGCCAGCAGTACCCTTGGGACAGACCCTGAAGCTTTCTTT.

In its sample, this clonotype was seen many times. This chain's CDR3 is CASSPRASYNEQFF. In DNA form, the CDR3 reads TGTGCCAGCAGCCCCCGCGCATCCTACAATGAGCAGTTCTTC. This sequence joins TRBV27 and TRBJ2-1; D not certain. The CDR3 length is 14 residues. Trimming left V 6 bases short and J 1 base short, with 10 bases between. Looked up from germline, CDR1 is MNHEY and CDR2 is SMNVEV (reference sequence).

Worth noting for this clonotype: A single base separates this from a much larger clone, so it may be a read error. The genes are TRBV28 and TRBJ1-2, with unresolved D. Germline CDR1 reads MDHEN; CDR2 reads SYDVKM. This CDR3 has 11 residues. The DNA for the CDR3 is TGTGCCAGCAGTCCCCGGGCGGGCTACCCCTTC. The encoded protein is CASSPRAGYPF.

The table lists this clonotype with many counts. The genes are TRBV11-2 and TRBJ2-3; no clear D gene. Germline assignment: CDR1 SGHAT and CDR2 FQNNGV. V lost 1 base and J 8 bases, leaving 4 bases between the germline ends. The CDR3 has 11 amino acids. The CDR3 nucleotides read TGTGCCAGCAGCTTAGTGCCTACGCAGTATTTT. Amino acid sequence: CASSLVPTQYF.

This clonotype occurred many times. The chain uses TRBV7-9 and TRBJ2-3; TRBD1 might be the D (5 bases). V lost 3 bases to trimming and J lost 1 base, with 11 bases between them. The CDR3 has 15 amino acids. From germline, CDR1 is SEHNR and CDR2 FQNEAQ (reference sequence). The CDR3 here is CASSLRQGRTDTQYF. The CDR3 region has the DNA TGTGCCAGCAGCTTGCGGCAGGGCCGCACAGATACGCAGTATTTT.

This clonotype occurred many times. V gene TRBV12-3 or TRBV12-4 combines with J gene TRBJ2-1; D might be TRBD1 (5 bases). V dropped 3 bases and J dropped 9 bases, with 12 bases sitting between them. The CDR3 sequence is 13 residues long. CDR3 sequence reads: CASSFQGVGEQFF. The CDR3 nucleotides read TGTGCCAGCAGTTTTCAAGGGGTTGGTGAGCAGTTCTTC.

In its sample, this clonotype was seen many times. The chain recombines TRBV24-1 with TRBJ2-3; 9 positions match TRBD2. The CDR3 runs 15 residues. CDR1 and CDR2 from the germline V gene are KGHDR and SFDVKD. Trimming took 5 bases from V and 6 from J; bases not matched to a gene: 8. The CDR3 region has the DNA TGTGCCACCAGTGCAGCCGGGACTAGCATGGATACGCAGTATTTT. It is translated as CATSAAGTSMDTQYF.

This clonotype was counted at least ten times. The chain links TRBV18 to TRBJ2-7; 7 bases match TRBD1. Unmatched junction bases numbered 5, after V lost 6 bases and J lost 3 bases. This CDR3 spans 13 amino acids. Germline V gene data show CDR1 as KGHSH and CDR2 as LQKENI. The CDR3 here is CASSPRDSYEQYF. CDR3 nucleotides: TGTGCCAGCTCCCCAAGGGACAGCTACGAGCAGTACTTC.

In its sample, this clonotype was seen many times. The CDR3 DNA reads as TGTGCCAGCAGCTTAATAGAGAATCAGCCCCAGCATTTT. Translation gives CASSLIENQPQHF. The gene calls are TRBV11-2 and TRBJ1-5; D call uncertain. V gave up 2 bases and J gave up 4 bases, with 6 bases separating them. The CDR3 length is 13 residues. CDR1 and CDR2 from the germline V gene are SGHAT and FQNNGV. Combining the CDR3 with reference TRBV11-2 and TRBJ1-5 gives the whole variable domain EAGVAQSPRYKIIEKRQSVAFWCNPISGHATLYWYQQILGQGPKLLIQFQNNGVVDDSQLPKDRFSAERLKGVDSTLKIQPAKLEDSAVYLCASSLIENQPQHFGDGTRLSIL.

This clonotype was found many times. The J gene is TRBJ2-1, the V gene TRBV7-9; 7 bases fit TRBD1. The germline CDR1 and CDR2 sequences are SEHNR and FQNEAQ (reference sequence). V dropped 5 bases and J dropped 9; count of bases not matched to a gene: 13. This CDR3 is 15 amino acids long. The CDR3 region is CASSATYRGEGEQFF. CDR3 bases: TGTGCCAGCAGCGCCACCTACAGGGGCGAGGGTGAGCAGTTCTTC.

This clonotype was observed at least ten times. In DNA form, the CDR3 reads TGTGCCAGCAGTGTGGGGGTCAGCACTGAAGCTTTCTTT. It is translated as CASSVGVSTEAFF. The rearrangement links TRBV25-1 to TRBJ1-1; D might be TRBD1 (5 bases). Germline-derived CDR1 and CDR2 are MGHDK and SYGVNS. Between the trimmed V and J ends, which lost 4 bases and 4 bases, there was a span of 10 bases. The CDR3 has 13 residues.

Ten or more counts support this clonotype. The chain combines TRBV7-9 with TRBJ2-5; D is unresolved. Trimming took 2 bases from V and 2 from J, leaving 6 bases between them. The V gene's germline CDR1 is SEHNR and CDR2 FQNEAQ (reference sequence). The CDR3 is made up of 13 amino acids. As DNA, the CDR3 is TGTGCCAGCAGCTTAACGATGCAAGAGACCCAGTACTTC. Translated, it gives CASSLTMQETQYF. Full variable domain (rest looked up from reference TRBV7-9 and TRBJ2-5): DTGVSQNPRHKITKRGQNVTFRCDPISEHNRLYWYRQTLGQGPEFLTYFQNEAQLEKSRLLSDRFSAERPKGSFSTLEIQRTEQGDSAMYLCASSLTMQETQYFGPGTRLLVL.

The chain links TRBV7-8 to TRBJ2-7; 9 bases line up with TRBD2. Trimming cost V 2 bases and J 6 bases; bases outside gene matches: 11. This CDR3 has 16 residues. Germline values: CDR1 SGHVS, CDR2 FQNEAQ. CDR3 residues: CASSLITSGPTVEQYF. The CDR3 nucleotides read TGTGCCAGCAGCTTAATTACTAGCGGGCCCACGGTCGAGCAGTACTTC.